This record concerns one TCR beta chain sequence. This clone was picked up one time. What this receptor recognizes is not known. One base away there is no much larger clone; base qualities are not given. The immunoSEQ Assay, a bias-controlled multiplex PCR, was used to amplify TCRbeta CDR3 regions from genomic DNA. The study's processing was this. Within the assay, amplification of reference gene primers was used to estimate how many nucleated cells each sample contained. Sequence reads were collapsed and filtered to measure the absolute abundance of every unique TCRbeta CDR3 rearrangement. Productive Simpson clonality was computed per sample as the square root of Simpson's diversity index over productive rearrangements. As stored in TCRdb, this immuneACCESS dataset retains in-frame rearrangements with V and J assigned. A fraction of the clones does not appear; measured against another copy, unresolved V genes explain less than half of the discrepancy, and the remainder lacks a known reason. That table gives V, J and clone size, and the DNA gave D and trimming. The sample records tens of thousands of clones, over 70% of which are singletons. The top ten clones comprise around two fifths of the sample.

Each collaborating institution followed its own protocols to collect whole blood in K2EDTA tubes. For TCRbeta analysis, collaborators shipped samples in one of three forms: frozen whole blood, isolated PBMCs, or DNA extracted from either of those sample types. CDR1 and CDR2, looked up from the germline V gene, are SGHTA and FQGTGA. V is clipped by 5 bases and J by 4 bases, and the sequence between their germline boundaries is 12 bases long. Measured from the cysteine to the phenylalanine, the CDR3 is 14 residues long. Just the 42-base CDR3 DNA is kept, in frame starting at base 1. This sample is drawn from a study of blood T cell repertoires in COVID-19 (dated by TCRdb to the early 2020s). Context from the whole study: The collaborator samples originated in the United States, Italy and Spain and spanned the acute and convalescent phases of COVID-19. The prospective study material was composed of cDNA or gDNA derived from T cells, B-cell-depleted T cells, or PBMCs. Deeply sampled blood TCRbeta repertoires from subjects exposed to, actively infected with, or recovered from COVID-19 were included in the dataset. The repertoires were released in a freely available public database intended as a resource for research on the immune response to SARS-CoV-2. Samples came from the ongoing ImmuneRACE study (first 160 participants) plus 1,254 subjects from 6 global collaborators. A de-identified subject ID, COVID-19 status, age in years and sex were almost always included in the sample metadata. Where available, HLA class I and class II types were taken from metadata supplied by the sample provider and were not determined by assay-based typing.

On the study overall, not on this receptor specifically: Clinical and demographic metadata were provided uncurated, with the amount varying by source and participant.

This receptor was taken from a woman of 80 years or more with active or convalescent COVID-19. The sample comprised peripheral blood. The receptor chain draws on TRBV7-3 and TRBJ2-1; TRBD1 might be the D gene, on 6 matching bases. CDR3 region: CASSPGAGYNEQFF. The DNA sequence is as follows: TGTGCCAGCAGCCCAGGGGCTGGTTACAATGAGCAGTTCTTC.